These T cell receptor beta chains were read from a single sample in a study of blood T cell repertoires in COVID-19. Some clones are missing from TCRdb's copy, which holds only in-frame ones; the method was immunoSEQ multiplex PCR. The table has 200,000 to 250,000 clones, approximately 82% seen once. What was sequenced was peripheral blood. These receptors all stem from a man aged 45-65 years with active or convalescent COVID-19. Each CDR3 is given with its conserved first and last residue. The order of the fields is CDR3 protein, CDR3 DNA, D gene, J gene, CDR3 length, clone size, V gene. The D gene is left open where the match is weak. Where a row states a size, it is once, few, many or the class of an expanded clone; other rows omit it.

CASSPGTYGETQYF,TGCGCCAGCAGCCCCGGGACTTACGGGGAGACCCAGTACTTC,.,TRBJ2-5,14,few,TRBV5-1
CASKGDNQPQHF,TGTGCCAGCAAAGGGGACAATCAGCCCCAGCATTTT,.,TRBJ1-5,12,.,TRBV2
CASSLQGAGNTIYF,TGTGCCAGCAGTTTACAGGGGGCTGGAAACACCATATATTTT,TRBD1,TRBJ1-3,14,.,TRBV28
CASRAPGQGLTEAFF,TGTGCCAGCAGAGCACCGGGACAGGGGCTGACTGAAGCTTTCTTT,TRBD1,TRBJ1-1,15,.,TRBV27
CASSLTGTGGTEAFF,TGTGCCAGCAGCCTCACCGGGACAGGGGGCACTGAAGCTTTCTTT,TRBD1,TRBJ1-1,15,once,TRBV11-2
CARRPLADDSQETQYF,TGTGCCAGAAGGCCCCTAGCGGACGACAGCCAAGAGACCCAGTACTTC,TRBD2,TRBJ2-5,16,.,TRBV5-3
CASSYSPGAEAFF,TGTGCCAGCAGTTACTCTCCGGGGGCTGAAGCTTTCTTT,.,TRBJ1-1,13,.,TRBV6-2/TRBV6-3
CASSLGEVRTFF,TGTGCCAGCAGTTTGGGGGAGGTCAGGACTTTCTTT,.,TRBJ1-1,12,few,TRBV12-3/TRBV12-4
CASSATGIGSPLHF,TGTGCCAGCAGTGCGACAGGGATCGGTTCACCCCTCCACTTT,TRBD1,TRBJ1-6,14,.,TRBV25-1
CASSSGTYEQYF,TGTGCCAGCAGCTCCGGGACTTACGAGCAGTACTTC,.,TRBJ2-7,12,.,TRBV7-9
CASRQEPSTDTQYF,TGTGCCAGCAGACAGGAACCTAGCACAGATACGCAGTATTTT,.,TRBJ2-3,14,.,TRBV7-3
CASSPHRDEKLFF,TGTGCCAGCAGCCCCCACAGGGACGAAAAACTGTTTTTT,.,TRBJ1-4,13,once,TRBV21-1
CASSQQQTTNEKLFF,TGTGCCAGCAGCCAACAACAGACAACTAATGAAAAACTGTTTTTT,.,TRBJ1-4,15,.,TRBV3-1/TRBV3-2
CASSHDFGSYEQYF,TGTGCCAGCAGCCACGACTTTGGCTCCTACGAGCAGTACTTC,.,TRBJ2-7,14,once,TRBV3-1/TRBV3-2
CATRSAYEQYF,TGTGCCACCCGATCGGCCTACGAGCAGTACTTC,.,TRBJ2-7,11,.,TRBV28
CAWTTEDTSAGELFF,TGTGCCTGGACAACAGAGGATACTAGTGCCGGGGAGCTGTTTTTT,.,TRBJ2-2,15,.,TRBV30
CASSFRQNRNTEAFF,TGTGCCAGCAGCTTTAGACAGAACCGGAACACTGAAGCTTTCTTT,.,TRBJ1-1,15,.,TRBV5-4
CASSVLPSGSETQYF,TGTGCCAGCAGCGTATTGCCTAGCGGGTCTGAGACCCAGTACTTC,TRBD2,TRBJ2-5,15,.,TRBV9
CASSLGGGSSYEQYF,TGCGCCAGCAGCTTAGGCGGGGGGAGCTCCTACGAGCAGTACTTC,TRBD2,TRBJ2-7,15,.,TRBV5-1
CASSVRTDGYTF,TGTGCCAGCAGCGTCCGGACAGATGGCTACACCTTC,.,TRBJ1-2,12,.,TRBV9
CASSLVREEVANEQFF,TGTGCCAGCAGCTTAGTTCGGGAGGAGGTAGCTAATGAGCAGTTCTTC,TRBD2,TRBJ2-1,16,once,TRBV7-6
CASSYGRLVGQYF,TGTGCCAGCAGTTACGGCCGACTAGTAGGGCAGTATTTT,.,TRBJ2-3,13,.,TRBV6-6